This T cell receptor beta chain was found in a study of OX40 agonist ivuxolimab in advanced cancers. Notes on the study in general: Some of the lowest clonal expansion was seen in partial responders at 0.1-3.0 mg/kg.

Of note for this clone: Antigen: not known.

Generated by immunoSEQ multiplex PCR, the TCRdb table keeps only in-frame clones and is missing some. The sample records 46,000 or so clones, around 92% being singletons. The CDR3 loop spans 17 amino acids. V was clipped by 0 bases and J by 4 bases; unmatched bases: 6. The germline V gene has CDR1 LGHNA and CDR2 YNFKEQ. This TCR was sampled from an adult with an advanced solid tumor such as melanoma, head and neck, liver or kidney cancer. The V gene is TRBV4-2, the J gene TRBJ2-1; 10 bases fit TRBD2. Source: CD4+ or CD8+ T cells sorted from blood, taken in a trial of the OX40 agonist ivuxolimab. Here the CDR3 reads CASSQEASGSSYNEQFF. CDR3 coding DNA: TGTGCCAGCAGCCAAGAGGCTAGCGGGAGTTCTTACAATGAGCAGTTCTTC.